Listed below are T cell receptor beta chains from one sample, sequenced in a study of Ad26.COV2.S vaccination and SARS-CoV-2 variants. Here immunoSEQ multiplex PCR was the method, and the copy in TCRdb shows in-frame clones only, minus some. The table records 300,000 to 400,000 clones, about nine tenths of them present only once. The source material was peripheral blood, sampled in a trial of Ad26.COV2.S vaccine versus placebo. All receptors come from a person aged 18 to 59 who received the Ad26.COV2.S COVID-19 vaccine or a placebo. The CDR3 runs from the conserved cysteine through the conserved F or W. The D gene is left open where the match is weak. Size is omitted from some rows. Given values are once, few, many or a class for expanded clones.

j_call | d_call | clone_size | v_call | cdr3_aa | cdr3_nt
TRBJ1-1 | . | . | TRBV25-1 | CASSEAPSTGMNTEAFF | TGTGCCAGCAGTGAAGCTCCTTCGACAGGCATGAACACTGAAGCTTTCTTT
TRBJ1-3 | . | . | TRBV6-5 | CASSRDREVGNTIYF | TGTGCCAGCAGCCGGGACCGCGAAGTTGGAAACACCATATATTTT
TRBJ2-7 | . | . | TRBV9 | CASSARGLGGEQYF | TGTGCCAGCAGCGCCCGAGGGTTAGGGGGCGAGCAGTACTTC
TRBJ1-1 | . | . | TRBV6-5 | CASSYSTSGNTEAFF | TGTGCCAGCAGTTACTCGACCTCTGGGAACACTGAAGCTTTCTTT
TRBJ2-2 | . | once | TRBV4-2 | CASSQSTLIRKGTGELFF | TGTGCCAGCAGCCAATCCACCCTCATCCGTAAGGGCACCGGGGAGCTGTTTTTT
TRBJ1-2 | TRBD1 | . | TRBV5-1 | CASSLDTGTGAYGYTF | TGCGCCAGCAGCTTGGATACCGGGACAGGGGCCTATGGCTACACCTTC
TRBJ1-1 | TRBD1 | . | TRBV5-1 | CASSPQGQPPNTEAFF | TGCGCCAGCAGCCCGCAGGGACAGCCACCGAACACTGAAGCTTTCTTT
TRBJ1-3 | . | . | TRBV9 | CASSVDGSGNTIYF | TGTGCCAGCAGCGTAGATGGCTCTGGAAACACCATATATTTT
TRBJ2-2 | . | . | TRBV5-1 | CASSLTANTGELFF | TGCGCCAGCAGCTTGACAGCGAACACCGGGGAGCTGTTTTTT
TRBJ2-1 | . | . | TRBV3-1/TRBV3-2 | CASSQGGGLHNEQFF | TGTGCCAGCAGCCAAGGAGGGGGGCTCCACAATGAGCAGTTCTTC
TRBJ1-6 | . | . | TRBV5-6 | CASSLRFLRHNSPLHF | TGTGCCAGCAGCCTGAGGTTTCTAAGGCATAATTCACCCCTCCACTTT
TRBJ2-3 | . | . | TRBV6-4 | CASSDSGQSTDTQYF | TGTGCCAGCAGTGACTCGGGGCAGAGCACAGATACGCAGTATTTT
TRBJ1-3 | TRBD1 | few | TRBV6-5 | CASSNTDRDGNTIYF | TGTGCCAGCAGTAACACCGACAGGGATGGAAACACCATATATTTT
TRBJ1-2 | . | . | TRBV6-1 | CASSEWGGDYGYTF | TGTGCCAGCAGTGAATGGGGGGGGGACTATGGCTACACCTTC
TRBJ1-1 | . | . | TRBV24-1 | CATSETSLRTNTEAFF | TGTGCCACCAGTGAAACGTCCCTCAGGACGAACACTGAAGCTTTCTTT
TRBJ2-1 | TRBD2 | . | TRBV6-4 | CASSSGGGGNEQFF | TGTGCCAGCAGTAGCGGGGGGGGCGGCAATGAGCAGTTCTTC
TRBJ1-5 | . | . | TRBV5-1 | CASSLEAGNQPQHF | TGCGCCAGCAGCTTGGAGGCAGGGAATCAGCCCCAGCATTTT
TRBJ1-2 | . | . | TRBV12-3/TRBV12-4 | CASSLSQYHGYTF | TGTGCCAGCAGTTTATCGCAGTATCATGGCTACACCTTC
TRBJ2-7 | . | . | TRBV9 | CASSVDSGSYEQYF | TGTGCCAGCAGCGTAGATTCGGGGTCCTACGAGCAGTACTTC
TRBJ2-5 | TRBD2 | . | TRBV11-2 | CASSLKRGVQETQYF | TGTGCCAGCAGCCTCAAGCGGGGGGTCCAAGAGACCCAGTACTTC
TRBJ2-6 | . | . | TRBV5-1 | CASSLFSSGANVLTF | TGCGCCAGCAGCTTGTTCAGCTCTGGGGCCAACGTCCTGACTTTC
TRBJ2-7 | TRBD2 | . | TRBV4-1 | CASSQGGGTYEQYF | TGCGCCAGCAGCCAAGGGGGGGGAACCTACGAGCAGTACTTC
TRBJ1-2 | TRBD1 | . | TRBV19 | CASSHRGGKVDGYTF | TGTGCCAGTAGCCACAGGGGGGGCAAGGTTGATGGCTACACCTTC
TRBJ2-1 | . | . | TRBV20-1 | CSGYYNEQFF | TGCAGTGGATATTACAATGAGCAGTTCTTC
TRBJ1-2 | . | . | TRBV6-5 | CASSYREDYGYTF | TGTGCCAGCAGCTACAGGGAAGACTATGGCTACACCTTC
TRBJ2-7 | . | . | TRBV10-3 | CAIGRRQDAYEQYF | TGTGCCATAGGCAGGAGACAGGACGCCTACGAGCAGTACTTC
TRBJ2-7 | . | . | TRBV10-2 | CASKRAGPAEQYF | TGCGCCAGCAAACGTGCGGGCCCCGCCGAGCAGTACTTC
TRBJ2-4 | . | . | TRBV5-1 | CASSLGDGGDIQYF | TGCGCCAGCAGCTTGGGGGACGGGGGAGACATTCAGTACTTC
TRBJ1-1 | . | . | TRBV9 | CASSVVGRSTEAFF | TGTGCCAGCAGCGTAGTGGGCAGAAGCACTGAAGCTTTCTTT
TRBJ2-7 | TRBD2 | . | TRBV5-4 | CASSSLAGGGYEQYF | TGTGCCAGCAGCTCTCTAGCGGGGGGCGGCTACGAGCAGTACTTC
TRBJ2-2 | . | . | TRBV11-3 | CASSLGDLPSTGELFF | TGTGCCAGCAGCTTAGGTGACTTACCGAGCACCGGGGAGCTGTTTTTT
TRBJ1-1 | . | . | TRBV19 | CASSIVGRDTEAFF | TGTGCCAGTAGTATAGTGGGCAGGGACACTGAAGCTTTCTTT
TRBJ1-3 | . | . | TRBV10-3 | CATRPGISGNTIYF | TGTGCCACACGACCAGGGATCTCTGGAAACACCATATATTTT
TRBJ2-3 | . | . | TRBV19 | CASSKVAADTQYF | TGTGCCAGTAGTAAGGTAGCCGCAGATACGCAGTATTTT
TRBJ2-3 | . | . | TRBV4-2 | CASTRALPRPDTQYF | TGTGCCAGCACCCGTGCCCTTCCAAGGCCAGATACGCAGTATTTT
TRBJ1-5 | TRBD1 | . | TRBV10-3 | CAIGRTGQSNQPQHF | TGTGCCATCGGACGGACAGGGCAAAGCAATCAGCCCCAGCATTTT
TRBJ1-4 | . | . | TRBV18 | CASSRSHGTGGEKLFF | TGTGCCAGCTCACGTTCCCATGGTACAGGAGGGGAAAAACTGTTTTTT
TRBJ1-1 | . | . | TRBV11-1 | CASSLVRAEAFF | TGTGCCAGCAGCTTAGTCCGGGCCGAAGCTTTCTTT
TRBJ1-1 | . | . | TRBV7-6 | CASSLDRLGTEAFF | TGTGCCAGCAGCCTCGACAGGTTGGGAACTGAAGCTTTCTTT
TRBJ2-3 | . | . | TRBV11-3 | CASSRQSFTDTQYF | TGTGCCAGCAGCCGTCAGTCTTTCACAGATACGCAGTATTTT
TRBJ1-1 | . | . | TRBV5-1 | CASSWRDGNTEAFF | TGCGCCAGCAGCTGGAGGGACGGGAACACTGAAGCTTTCTTT
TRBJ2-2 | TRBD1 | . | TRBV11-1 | CASSLDRGSLTGELFF | TGTGCCAGCAGCTTAGACAGGGGGAGTCTCACCGGGGAGCTGTTTTTT
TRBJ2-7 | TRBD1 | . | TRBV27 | CASSFGQGVSEQYF | TGTGCCAGCAGTTTTGGCCAGGGGGTAAGCGAGCAGTACTTC
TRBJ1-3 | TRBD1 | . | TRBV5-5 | CASSLGGQGKNTIYF | TGTGCCAGCAGCCTGGGAGGACAGGGTAAAAACACCATATATTTT
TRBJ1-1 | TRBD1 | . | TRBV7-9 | CASSRTGGNTEAFF | TGTGCCAGCTCCCGGACAGGGGGGAACACTGAAGCTTTCTTT
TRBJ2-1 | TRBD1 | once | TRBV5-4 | CASSSRDRTYNEQFF | TGTGCCAGCAGCTCCCGGGACAGAACCTACAATGAGCAGTTCTTC